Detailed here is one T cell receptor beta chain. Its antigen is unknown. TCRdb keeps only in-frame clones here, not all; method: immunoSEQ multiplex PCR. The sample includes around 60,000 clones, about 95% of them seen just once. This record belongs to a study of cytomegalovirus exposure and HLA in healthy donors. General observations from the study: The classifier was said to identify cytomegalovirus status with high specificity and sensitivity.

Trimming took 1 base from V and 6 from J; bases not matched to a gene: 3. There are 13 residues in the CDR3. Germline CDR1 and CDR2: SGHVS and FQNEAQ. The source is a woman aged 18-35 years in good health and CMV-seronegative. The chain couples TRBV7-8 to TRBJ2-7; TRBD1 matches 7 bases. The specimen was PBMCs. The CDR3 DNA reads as TGTGCCAGCAGCTTAGGCCGGACAGGCGAGCAGTACTTC. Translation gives CASSLGRTGEQYF.